The 11 T cell receptor beta chains given below trace back to one sample, sequenced in a study of cytomegalovirus exposure and HLA in healthy donors. The PCR contained 60 Vbeta and 13 Jbeta primers. Measured with immunoSEQ multiplex PCR; TCRdb has only the in-frame clones, and not every one. The table records roughly 150,000 clones, roughly 80% of them present only once. Specimen: PBMCs. The receptor source for this set is a female donor in good health and CMV-seronegative.

The sample holds one count of this clone. This sequence joins TRBV29-1 and TRBJ2-7; D call uncertain. Deletions cut 4 bases from V and 1 base from J, with 5 bases between. The CDR3 has 11 amino acids. The V gene's germline CDR1 is SQVTM and CDR2 ANQGSEA. As DNA, the CDR3 is TGCAGCGTTGGTCTATCCTACGAGCAGTACTTC. This gives the protein CSVGLSYEQYF.

This chain joins TRBV7-9 and TRBJ1-2; 10 positions agree with TRBD1. Trimming removed 3 bases from V and 10 bases from J; junction bases left unmatched: 8. This CDR3 has 14 residues. The V gene's germline CDR1 is SEHNR and CDR2 FQNEAQ (reference sequence). The CDR3 protein is CASSFPGTGEVYTF. The CDR3 DNA follows: TGTGCCAGCAGCTTTCCCGGGACAGGGGAGGTCTACACCTTC.

This sequence joins TRBV5-3 and TRBJ1-2; 9 bases fit TRBD1. TRBV5-3 is assigned to the ORF class and has an uncertain function. V dropped 4 bases and J dropped 5; count of bases not matched to a gene: 15. The CDR3 length is 17 residues. The CDR3 DNA reads TGTGCCAGAAGCCTGGACAGGGGTTCCGAAAAGGTTTATGGCTACACCTTC. Its translation is CARSLDRGSEKVYGYTF.

This chain uses TRBV6-5 with TRBJ1-3, with no clear D. V lost 6 bases and J 0 bases, leaving 12 bases between the germline ends. The CDR3 loop spans 15 amino acids. In germline, CDR1 is MNHEY, CDR2 SVGAGI. The CDR3 loop is CASRPRRGSGNTIYF. The DNA for the CDR3 is TGTGCCAGCAGGCCGCGGCGGGGCTCTGGAAACACCATATATTTT.

This clone occurred a few times. J is TRBJ1-1 and V is TRBV28; unclear D gene. The V and J ends lost 3 bases and 4 bases respectively, with 18 bases between them. Germline V gives CDR1 MDHEN, CDR2 SYDVKM. The CDR3 spans 16 residues. DNA for the CDR3: TGTGCCAGCAGTTTTGACCCCGAAATGGGGAGCACTGAAGCTTTCTTT. This codes for CASSFDPEMGSTEAFF. Full variable domain (rest looked up from reference TRBV28 and TRBJ1-1): DVKVTQSSRYLVKRTGEKVFLECVQDMDHENMFWYRQDPGLGLRLIYFSYDVKMKEKGDIPEGYSVSREKKERFSLILESASTNQTSMYLCASSFDPEMGSTEAFFGQGTRLTVV.

The chain is built from TRBV28 and TRBJ2-1; D possibly corresponds to TRBD2 (6 bases). Per the germline V gene, CDR1 is MDHEN and CDR2 is SYDVKM. The CDR3 spans 16 residues. The V end was cut by 6 bases, the J end by 4 bases, with 19 bases between. DNA of the CDR3: TGTGCCAGCAGCCCGGGGGATAGCGGAGGTTACAATGAGCAGTTCTTC. Protein product: CASSPGDSGGYNEQFF.

A few counts support this clone. The chain links TRBV5-6 to TRBJ2-3, with a possible D match to TRBD1 (5 bases). Trimming removed 0 bases at V and 6 bases at J, with 17 bases between. CDR3 length equals 16 residues. CDR1 SGHDT and CDR2 YYEEEE come from the germline V gene. Here the CDR3 reads CASSLVGQLRADTQYF. The CDR3 DNA sequence: TGTGCCAGCAGCTTGGTGGGGCAGCTACGAGCGGATACGCAGTATTTT. The full variable domain, in which reference TRBV5-6 and TRBJ2-3 provide the parts outside the CDR3, is DAGVTQSPTHLIKTRGQQVTLRCSPKSGHDTVSWYQQALGQGPQFIFQYYEEEERQRGNFPDRFSGHQFPNYSSELNVNALLLGDSALYLCASSLVGQLRADTQYFGPGTRLTVL.

The rearrangement joins TRBV2 to TRBJ2-7, with unresolved D. Germline CDR1 is SNHLY and CDR2 is FYNNEI. The CDR3 has 13 amino acids. V was shortened by 3 bases and J by 4 bases, with 10 bases between the two germline ends. CDR3 sequence: CASSDLPRYEQYF. In nucleotides, the CDR3 is TGTGCCAGCAGTGACCTCCCGAGATACGAGCAGTACTTC.

The CDR3 loop reads CASSPDHRTQYEQYF. As DNA, the CDR3 is TGTGCCAGCAGCCCCGACCACAGGACCCAATACGAGCAGTACTTC. This chain uses TRBV9 with TRBJ2-7; the D gene is possibly TRBD1 (5 bases). Trimming pared 4 bases from V and 4 bases from J, leaving 18 bases between. This CDR3 is built from 15 residues. Germline V CDR1 and CDR2: SGDLS, YYNGEE.

The chain carries TRBV5-1 and TRBJ2-1; perhaps TRBD2 as D (6 bases). The CDR3 contains 17 residues. Germline-derived CDR1 and CDR2 are SGHRS and YFSETQ. The V end lost 0 bases, the J end lost 0 bases, and 13 bases lay between the germline ends. The CDR3 DNA reads as TGCGCCAGCAGCTTGGGAAGCGGGCAGTTCTCCTACAATGAGCAGTTCTTC. Translation gives CASSLGSGQFSYNEQFF.

The J gene is TRBJ1-4, the V gene TRBV28; D not resolved. Germline values: CDR1 MDHEN, CDR2 SYDVKM. This CDR3 is built from 18 residues. Trimming stripped 5 bases from V and 0 bases from J, with 19 bases between. CDR3: CASSVPSETPATNEKLFF. The CDR3 DNA sequence: TGTGCCAGCAGTGTTCCCTCAGAGACACCCGCAACTAATGAAAAACTGTTTTTT. Full variable domain (remainder filled in from reference TRBV28 and TRBJ1-4): DVKVTQSSRYLVKRTGEKVFLECVQDMDHENMFWYRQDPGLGLRLIYFSYDVKMKEKGDIPEGYSVSREKKERFSLILESASTNQTSMYLCASSVPSETPATNEKLFFGSGTQLSVL.